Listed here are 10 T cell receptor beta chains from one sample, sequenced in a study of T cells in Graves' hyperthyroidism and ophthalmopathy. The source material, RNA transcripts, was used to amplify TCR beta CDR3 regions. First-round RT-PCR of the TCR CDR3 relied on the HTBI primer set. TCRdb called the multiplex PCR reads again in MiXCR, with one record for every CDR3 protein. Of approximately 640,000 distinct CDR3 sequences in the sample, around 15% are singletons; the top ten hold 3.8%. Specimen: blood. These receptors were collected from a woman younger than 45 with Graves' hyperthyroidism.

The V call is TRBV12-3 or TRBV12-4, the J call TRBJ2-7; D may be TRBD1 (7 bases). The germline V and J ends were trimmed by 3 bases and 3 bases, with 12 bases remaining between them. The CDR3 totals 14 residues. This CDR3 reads CASSFSQGGYEQYF. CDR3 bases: TGTGCCAGCAGTTTTTCCCAGGGGGGCTACGAGCAGTACTTC.

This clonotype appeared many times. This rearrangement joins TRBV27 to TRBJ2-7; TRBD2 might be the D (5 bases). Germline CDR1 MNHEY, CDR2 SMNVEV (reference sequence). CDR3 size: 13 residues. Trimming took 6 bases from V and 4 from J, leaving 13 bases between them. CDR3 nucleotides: TGTGCCAGCAGCCCCTCAGAGGGATACGAGCAGTACTTC. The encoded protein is CASSPSEGYEQYF.

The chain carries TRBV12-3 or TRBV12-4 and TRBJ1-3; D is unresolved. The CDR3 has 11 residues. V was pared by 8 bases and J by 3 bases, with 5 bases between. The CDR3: CASGGGNTIYF. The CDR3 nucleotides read TGTGCCAGCGGTGGTGGAAACACCATATATTTT.

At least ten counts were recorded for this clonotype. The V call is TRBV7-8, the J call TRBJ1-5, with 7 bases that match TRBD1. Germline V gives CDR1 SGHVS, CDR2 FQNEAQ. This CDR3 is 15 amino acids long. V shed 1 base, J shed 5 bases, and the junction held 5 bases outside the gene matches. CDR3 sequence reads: CASSLDGTEDQPQHF. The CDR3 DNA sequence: TGTGCCAGCAGCTTAGACGGGACAGAAGATCAGCCCCAGCATTTT.

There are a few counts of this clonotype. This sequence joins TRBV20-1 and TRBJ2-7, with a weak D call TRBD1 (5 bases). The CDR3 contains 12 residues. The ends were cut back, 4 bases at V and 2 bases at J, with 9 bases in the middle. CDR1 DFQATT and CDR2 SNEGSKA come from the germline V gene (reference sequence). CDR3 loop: CSATAGPYEQYF. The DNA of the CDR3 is TGCAGTGCTACCGCAGGGCCCTACGAGCAGTACTTC.

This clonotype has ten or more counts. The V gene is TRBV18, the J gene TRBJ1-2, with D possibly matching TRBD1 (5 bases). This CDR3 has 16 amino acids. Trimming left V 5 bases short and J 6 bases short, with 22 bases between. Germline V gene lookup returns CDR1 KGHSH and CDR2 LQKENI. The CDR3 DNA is TGTGCCAGCTCATCTCGGAGGGGAGCAGAACCAGATGGCTACACCTTC. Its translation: CASSSRRGAEPDGYTF.

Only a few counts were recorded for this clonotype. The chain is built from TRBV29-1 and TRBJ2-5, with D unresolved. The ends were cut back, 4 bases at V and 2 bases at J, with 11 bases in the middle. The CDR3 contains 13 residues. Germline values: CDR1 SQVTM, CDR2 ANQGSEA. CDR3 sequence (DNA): TGCAGCGTTGGGAATATAAATCAAGAGACCCAGTACTTC. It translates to CSVGNINQETQYF.

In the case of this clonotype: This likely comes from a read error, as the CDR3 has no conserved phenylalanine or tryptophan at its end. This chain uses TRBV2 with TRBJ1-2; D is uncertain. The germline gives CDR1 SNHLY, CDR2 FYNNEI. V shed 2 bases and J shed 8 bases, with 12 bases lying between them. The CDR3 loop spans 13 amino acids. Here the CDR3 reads CASSEYGQSGYTL. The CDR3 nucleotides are TGTGCCAGCAGTGAATATGGCCAGTCCGGCTACACCCTC.

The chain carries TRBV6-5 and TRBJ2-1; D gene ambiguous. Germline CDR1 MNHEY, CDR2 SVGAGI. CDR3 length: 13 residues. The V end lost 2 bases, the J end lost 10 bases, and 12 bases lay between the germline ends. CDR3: CASSYTVSPEQFF. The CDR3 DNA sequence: TGTGCCAGCAGTTACACTGTTTCGCCCGAGCAGTTCTTC.

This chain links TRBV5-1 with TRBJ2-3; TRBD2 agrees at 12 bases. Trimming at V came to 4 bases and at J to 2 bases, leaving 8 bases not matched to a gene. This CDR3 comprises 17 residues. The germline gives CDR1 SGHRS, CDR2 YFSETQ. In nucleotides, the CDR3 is TGCGCCAGCAGCCCACGACTAGCGGGAGCGGCCACAGATACGCAGTATTTT. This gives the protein CASSPRLAGAATDTQYF.